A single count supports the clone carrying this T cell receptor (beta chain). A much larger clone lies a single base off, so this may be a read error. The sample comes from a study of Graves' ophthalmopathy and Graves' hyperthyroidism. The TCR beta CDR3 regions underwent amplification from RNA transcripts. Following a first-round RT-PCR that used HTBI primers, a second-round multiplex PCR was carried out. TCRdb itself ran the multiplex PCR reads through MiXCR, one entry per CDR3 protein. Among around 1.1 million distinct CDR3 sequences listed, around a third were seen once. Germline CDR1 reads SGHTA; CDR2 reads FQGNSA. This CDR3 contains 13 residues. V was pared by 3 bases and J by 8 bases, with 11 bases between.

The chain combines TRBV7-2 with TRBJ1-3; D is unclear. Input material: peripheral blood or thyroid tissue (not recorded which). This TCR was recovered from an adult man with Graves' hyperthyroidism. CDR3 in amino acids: CASSFQEGDTIYF. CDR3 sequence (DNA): TGTGCCAGCAGCTTTCAAGAAGGAGACACCATATATTTT.